This T cell receptor beta chain is from a study of blood T cell repertoires in COVID-19. The overall study: The samples span acute and convalescent COVID-19 from the United States, Italy and Spain. PBMCs, B-cell-depleted T cells, or T cells provided the cDNA or gDNA that made up the material.

TCRdb keeps only in-frame clones here, not all; method: immunoSEQ multiplex PCR. This sample has roughly 150,000 clones, with 80% found just once. The sample comprised PBMCs or T cells enriched from blood (not recorded which). This clonotype was obtained from a man aged 40-49 years who had recovered from COVID-19.

CDR3 nucleotides: TGCAGTGCTAGAGATCTTGGCATATACACCTTC. This codes for CSARDLGIYTF. The chain combines TRBV20-1 with TRBJ1-2; D is undetermined. Germline CDR1 DFQATT, CDR2 SNEGSKA (reference sequence). V lost 0 bases, J lost 11 bases, and 10 bases lay in between. The CDR3 runs to 11 residues.